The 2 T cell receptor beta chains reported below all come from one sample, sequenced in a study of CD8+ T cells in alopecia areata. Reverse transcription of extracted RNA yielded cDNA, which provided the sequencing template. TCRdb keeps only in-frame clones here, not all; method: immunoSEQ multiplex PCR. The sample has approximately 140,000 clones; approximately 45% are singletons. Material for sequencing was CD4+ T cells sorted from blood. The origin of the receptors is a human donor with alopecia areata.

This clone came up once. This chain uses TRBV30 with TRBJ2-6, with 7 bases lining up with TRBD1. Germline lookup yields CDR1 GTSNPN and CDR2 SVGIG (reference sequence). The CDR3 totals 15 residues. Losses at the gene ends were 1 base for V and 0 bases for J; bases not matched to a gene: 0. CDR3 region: CAWSGDSSGANVLTF. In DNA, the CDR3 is TGTGCCTGGAGTGGGGACAGCTCTGGGGCCAACGTCCTGACTTTC.

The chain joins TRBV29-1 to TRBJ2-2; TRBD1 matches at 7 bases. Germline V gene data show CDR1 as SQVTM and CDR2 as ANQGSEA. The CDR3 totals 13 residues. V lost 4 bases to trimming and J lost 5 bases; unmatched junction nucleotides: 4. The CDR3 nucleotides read TGCAGCGTTGGGCGCAGGGGGACCGGGGAGCTGTTTTTT. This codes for CSVGRRGTGELFF.